This is a list of T cell receptor beta chains from one sample in a study of cytomegalovirus exposure and HLA in healthy donors. Some clones are missing from TCRdb's copy, which holds only in-frame ones; the method was immunoSEQ multiplex PCR. The repertoire has 100,000 or so clones, more than 65% of them found once; the top ten carry approximately 11%. Sequenced sample: PBMCs. These receptors originate from a man aged 40-49 years in good health and CMV-seropositive. The CDR3 runs from the conserved cysteine through the conserved F or W. D genes are given only for firm matches. Part of the rows lack a size; the others show once, few, many or a class for expanded clones.

d_gene	len	abundance	j_gene	v_gene	CDR3nt	CDR3aa
-	20	-	TRBJ2-5	TRBV21-1	TGTGCCAGCAGCACAAAAAAAGCACGACACGAACAGGGGAGACAAGAGACCCAGTACTTC	CASSTKKARHEQGRQETQYF
-	15	-	TRBJ2-3	TRBV6-5	TGTGCCAGCAGTTACTCGTTGGGGCCCGGGGATACGCAGTATTTT	CASSYSLGPGDTQYF
TRBD1	16	few	TRBJ1-5	TRBV2	TGTGCCAGCAGTACGGGACAGGAGGCTTTTAATCAGCCCCAGCATTTT	CASSTGQEAFNQPQHF
TRBD1	15	-	TRBJ2-1	TRBV2	TGTGCCAGCAGGAAAGAACAGGGGGTTCTCTATGAGCAGTTCTTC	CASRKEQGVLYEQFF
TRBD1	15	-	TRBJ2-7	TRBV7-9	TGTGCCAGCAGCCGAGGGACAGGGGGAGGCTACGAGCAGTACTTC	CASSRGTGGGYEQYF
TRBD2	16	few	TRBJ2-7	TRBV5-4	TGTGCCAGCAGCCTCGGACTAGCGAGGCAGGCCTACGAGCAGTACTTC	CASSLGLARQAYEQYF
-	13	-	TRBJ2-6	TRBV28	TGTGCCAGTGAGGAGTCTGGGGCCAACGTCCTGACTTTC	CASEESGANVLTF
TRBD2	17	many	TRBJ2-6	TRBV4-3	TGCGCCAGCAGCCAAGGAGATAGCGGGTCCGGGGCCAACGTCCTGACTTTC	CASSQGDSGSGANVLTF
TRBD1	16	-	TRBJ2-7	TRBV4-3	TGCGCCAGCAGCCAAAAAACGACAGGGGTCCCCTACGAGCAGTACTTC	CASSQKTTGVPYEQYF
TRBD1	15	-	TRBJ2-7	TRBV27	TGTGCCAGCAGTCCCAACAGGGGAGAACTCTACGAGCAGTACTTC	CASSPNRGELYEQYF
TRBD1	14	-	TRBJ2-2	TRBV5-4	TGTGCCAGCAGCTTACGGACAGGCACCGGGGAGCTGTTTTTT	CASSLRTGTGELFF
TRBD1	14	-	TRBJ2-3	TRBV7-2	TGTGCCAGCAGCTCGGGACAGACCACAGATACGCAGTATTTT	CASSSGQTTDTQYF
-	14	once	TRBJ2-2	TRBV28	TGTGCCAGCAGTTTCGCAGGGCCCACCGGGGAGCTGTTTTTT	CASSFAGPTGELFF
TRBD1	15	-	TRBJ1-2	TRBV18	TGTGCCAGCTCACCGGGGGGGACAGGTCAATATGGCTACACCTTC	CASSPGGTGQYGYTF
-	11	-	TRBJ1-5	TRBV7-2	TGTGCCAGCAGCCTAGGGGAGACCCAGCATTTT	CASSLGETQHF
TRBD2	18	-	TRBJ2-1	TRBV12-5	TGTGCTAGTGGGCCGGGACTAGCGGGTGCGAGCTCCTACAATGAGCAGTTCTTC	CASGPGLAGASSYNEQFF
TRBD2	17	-	TRBJ2-7	TRBV4-3	TGCGCCAGCAGCCAAGATCGGACTAGCGGGGTTTCCTACGAGCAGTACTTC	CASSQDRTSGVSYEQYF
TRBD1	15	-	TRBJ2-7	TRBV5-5	TGTGCCAGCAGTCACGGACAGGGGACCACCTACGAGCAGTACTTC	CASSHGQGTTYEQYF
-	13	-	TRBJ2-2	TRBV7-2	TGTGCCAGCCGGTCAGGGATGGCCGGGGAGCTGTTTTTT	CASRSGMAGELFF
TRBD1	16	-	TRBJ1-6	TRBV18	TGTGCCAGCCGTAGACAGGGGGCCGTCTATAATTCACCCCTCCACTTT	CASRRQGAVYNSPLHF
TRBD1	15	-	TRBJ2-7	TRBV5-5	TGTGCCAGCAGCTTAGAAGACAGGGGGACTTACGAGCAGTACTTC	CASSLEDRGTYEQYF
TRBD1	16	-	TRBJ2-5	TRBV9	TGTGCCAGCAGCGTAGGATCCGGGACAGGGTTGGAGACCCAGTACTTC	CASSVGSGTGLETQYF
-	15	-	TRBJ2-7	TRBV5-8	TGTGCCAGCACCCGAGGGAACGTAATTGACTACGAGCAGTACTTC	CASTRGNVIDYEQYF
-	14	-	TRBJ1-1	TRBV6-5	TGTGCCAGCAACAACCAGGGGTATGACACTGAAGCTTTCTTT	CASNNQGYDTEAFF
TRBD2	16	-	TRBJ2-2	TRBV19	TGTGCCAGTAGTCCCGGACTAGCGGGGACCGCCGGGGAGCTGTTTTTT	CASSPGLAGTAGELFF
-	11	-	TRBJ2-7	TRBV28	TGTGCCAGCAGCCATTCCTACGAGCAGTACTTC	CASSHSYEQYF
TRBD2	16	-	TRBJ2-3	TRBV7-3	TGTGCCAGCATGCCAGCGGGGGAGATCTCCACAGATACGCAGTATTTT	CASMPAGEISTDTQYF
-	16	-	TRBJ1-1	TRBV10-3	TGTGCCATCAGTGAGCCCCAAACCAGGGGCGACACTGAAGCTTTCTTT	CAISEPQTRGDTEAFF
TRBD1	15	-	TRBJ1-2	TRBV14	TGTGCCAGCAGCCAGGACAGGGGGCGGCACTATGGCTACACCTTC	CASSQDRGRHYGYTF
TRBD1	14	-	TRBJ2-1	TRBV7-9	TGTGCCAGCAGCCCCTCCGACAGGGGCAATGAGCAGTTCTTC	CASSPSDRGNEQFF
TRBD1	13	-	TRBJ1-5	TRBV7-6	TGTGCCAGTTCCGGGACAGGGGGTCAGCCCCAGCATTTT	CASSGTGGQPQHF
-	12	once	TRBJ2-7	TRBV29-1	TGCAGCGTTGTATCGTATCACAACGAGCAGTACTTC	CSVVSYHNEQYF
TRBD1	15	-	TRBJ1-3	TRBV29-1	TGCAGCGTTTCTTTTGGGACAGGCTCTGGAAACACCATATATTTT	CSVSFGTGSGNTIYF
TRBD1	14	-	TRBJ1-1	TRBV19	TGTGCCAGTATTTTCGGACAGGCAAACACTGAAGCTTTCTTT	CASIFGQANTEAFF
TRBD2	15	-	TRBJ2-1	TRBV19	TGTGCCAGTAGTCCTAGCGGGGGGGAGTACAATGAGCAGTTCTTC	CASSPSGGEYNEQFF
-	15	-	TRBJ1-5	TRBV2	TGTGCCAGCAGTGTAGCGGGGGAGGGCAATCAGCCCCAGCATTTT	CASSVAGEGNQPQHF
TRBD1	13	-	TRBJ2-7	TRBV29-1	TGCAGCGTTGAAGGCAGGGGACAGTACGAGCAGTACTTC	CSVEGRGQYEQYF
-	18	few	TRBJ2-3	TRBV4-1	TGCGCCAGCAGCCAAGCTCTAGCCGCCAACCCAGTCACAGATACGCAGTATTTT	CASSQALAANPVTDTQYF
-	15	-	TRBJ1-2	TRBV12-5	TGTGCTAGTGGTTTGGCATCGGACAGTCCCTATGGCTACACCTTC	CASGLASDSPYGYTF
-	12	-	TRBJ2-5	TRBV6-6	TGTGCCATCTCGGGGGTCCAAGAGACCCAGTACTTC	CAISGVQETQYF
-	15	-	TRBJ2-5	TRBV6-1	TGTGCCAGCAGCCCCGAGCTAGGGCGGGGAGAGACCCAGTACTTC	CASSPELGRGETQYF
-	13	-	TRBJ1-6	TRBV27	TGTGCCAGCAGTCGGGAGTATAATTCACCCCTCCACTTT	CASSREYNSPLHF
-	14	few	TRBJ1-3	TRBV7-9	TGTGCCAGCAGCTACTCGGGCTCTGGAAACACCATATATTTT	CASSYSGSGNTIYF
-	15	-	TRBJ1-5	TRBV28	TGTGCCAGCACCCCACGGGGGGCCGGCAATCAGCCCCAGCATTTT	CASTPRGAGNQPQHF
-	12	few	TRBJ2-5	TRBV10-3	TGTGCCATCAGTGAGAGCTTGGAGACCCAGTACTTC	CAISESLETQYF
-	14	-	TRBJ2-7	TRBV27	TGTGCCAGCAGTTCACCCTCGCGAGGCGACAGGTTGCACTTC	CASSSPSRGDRLHF